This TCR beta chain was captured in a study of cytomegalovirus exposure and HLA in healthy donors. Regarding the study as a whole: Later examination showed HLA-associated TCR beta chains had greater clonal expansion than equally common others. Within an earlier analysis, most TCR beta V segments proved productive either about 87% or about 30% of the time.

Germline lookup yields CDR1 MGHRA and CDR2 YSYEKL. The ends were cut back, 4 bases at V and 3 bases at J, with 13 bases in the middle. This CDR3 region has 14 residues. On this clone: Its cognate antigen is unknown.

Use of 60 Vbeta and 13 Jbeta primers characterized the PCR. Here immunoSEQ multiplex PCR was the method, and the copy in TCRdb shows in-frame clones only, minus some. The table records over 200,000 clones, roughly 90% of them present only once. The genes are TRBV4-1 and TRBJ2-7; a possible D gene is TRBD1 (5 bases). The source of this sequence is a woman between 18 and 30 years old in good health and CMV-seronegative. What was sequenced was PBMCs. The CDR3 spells CASSPRQINYEQYF. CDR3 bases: TGCGCCAGCAGCCCCCGACAGATCAACTACGAGCAGTACTTC.